This TCR beta chain derives from a study of T-cell memory formation after mild COVID-19. Overall study context: Clustering of TCRs was largely donor specific.

TCRdb reprocessed the 5' RACE reads via MiXCR and lists one record per CDR3 protein. The repertoire holds 540,000 or so distinct CDR3 sequences, with roughly 20% as singletons. The study's findings and limits: There were some responding clones in pre-infection memory, which suggested that cross-reactive memory had joined. Clones that shrank (day 15 to 85) were balanced CD4/CD8, whereas later expanders leaned CD4+.

The sample holds a few counts of this clonotype. The antigen is unknown. Germline values: CDR1 SNHLY, CDR2 FYNNEI. CDR3 length equals 13 residues. Trimming pared 7 bases from V and 3 bases from J, leaving 13 bases between. V is TRBV2 and J is TRBJ2-7; a possible D gene is TRBD1 (5 bases). Sequencing was performed on PBMCs or a T cell subset sorted from them (not recorded which). The receptor comes from an adult woman who had mild COVID-19 (a few samples of this study predate the infection). Cell type and time point are not known. The CDR3 sequence: CASTSEGVYEQYF. CDR3 nucleotides: TGTGCCAGCACCTCGGAAGGGGTCTACGAGCAGTACTTC.